This T cell receptor beta chain was identified during a study of shared clonotypes between healthy human individuals. Study findings and constraints: Roughly 5% was the fraction of naive CD4 clonotypes found shared across several donors.

The CDR3 length is 15 residues. Germline V gene sequence: CDR1 SSHAT, CDR2 FNYEAQ (reference sequence). This clone was observed a handful of times. Its antigen is undetermined. One end of the junction varies from germline; a read error may be responsible. Produced via immunoSEQ multiplex PCR; TCRdb's table is partial and in-frame only. The data contain about 1,500,000 clones, 96% of them singletons. This clonotype was obtained from a man aged 25-45 years in good health. The rearrangement links TRBV7-7 to TRBJ2-7, with TRBD1 matching over 8 bases. The specimen sequenced was naive CD4+ T cells sorted from blood. Described subset: CD45RA+ positively selected. CDR3 sequence: CASSLATGANHEQYF. The CDR3 nucleotides read TGTGCTAGCAGCTTAGCGACAGGGGCAAATCACGAGCAGTACTTC.